The rows below give T cell receptor beta chains drawn from one sample of a study of blood T cells in healthy people across ages. TCRdb called the 5' RACE reads again in MiXCR, with one record for every CDR3 protein. Seen here are more than 1.4 million distinct CDR3 sequences, approximately 38% observed once, and the top ten hold roughly 7.9%. Material: blood. Every receptor here comes from a woman under 30 in good health. Each CDR3 is given with its conserved first and last residue. Each record gives: CDR3 DNA, CDR3 protein, J gene, clone size, D gene, V gene. A D gene is named only where the DNA matches it firmly. The listing skips clone size in some rows; elsewhere it reads once, few, many or a size class.

CDR3nt: TGTGCCAGCAGCTTAGAGGTCGGGGACGGTTCACCCCTCCACTTT
CDR3aa: CASSLEVGDGSPLHF
j_gene: TRBJ1-6
abundance: -
d_gene: -
v_gene: TRBV11-2

CDR3nt: TGTGCCTGGAAAAGAGCCGGGACAGAAGCTTTCTTT
CDR3aa: CAWKRAGTEAFF
j_gene: TRBJ1-1
abundance: -
d_gene: -
v_gene: TRBV30

CDR3nt: TGTGCCAGCAGCAAAGGAAGTGGGAGCTCCTACAATGAGCAGTTCTTC
CDR3aa: CASSKGSGSSYNEQFF
j_gene: TRBJ2-1
abundance: -
d_gene: -
v_gene: TRBV21-1

CDR3nt: TGCAGTGCTAGGACCGGGACAGGGTGGGGTGGCTACACCTTC
CDR3aa: CSARTGTGWGGYTF
j_gene: TRBJ1-2
abundance: -
d_gene: TRBD1
v_gene: TRBV20-1

CDR3nt: TGTGCCAGCAGTTCAACTAGCGGGCCCTCCTACAATGAGCAGTTCTTC
CDR3aa: CASSSTSGPSYNEQFF
j_gene: TRBJ2-1
abundance: -
d_gene: TRBD2
v_gene: TRBV2

CDR3nt: TGCAGTGCTGGACAGGGATCGCCTAATGAAAAACTGTTTTTT
CDR3aa: CSAGQGSPNEKLFF
j_gene: TRBJ1-4
abundance: -
d_gene: TRBD1
v_gene: TRBV20-1

CDR3nt: TGTGCCTTCGCCGTTGGCCTAGCGGGAGGCGAGCAGTACTTC
CDR3aa: CAFAVGLAGGEQYF
j_gene: TRBJ2-7
abundance: many
d_gene: TRBD2
v_gene: TRBV10-3

CDR3nt: TGTGCCAGCAGCCAGACGGGGGGGCCCCACAATGAGCAGTTCTTC
CDR3aa: CASSQTGGPHNEQFF
j_gene: TRBJ2-1
abundance: -
d_gene: TRBD2
v_gene: TRBV14

CDR3nt: TGTGCCAGCAGTTTAAGGGGTACTAATGAAAAACTGTTTTTT
CDR3aa: CASSLRGTNEKLFF
j_gene: TRBJ1-4
abundance: -
d_gene: -
v_gene: TRBV5-1

CDR3nt: TGCAGCGTCGCCGGGACACTTGGTACCTACGAGCAGTACTTC
CDR3aa: CSVAGTLGTYEQYF
j_gene: TRBJ2-7
abundance: many
d_gene: -
v_gene: TRBV29-1

CDR3nt: TGCAGTGCTAGAGTAGGACAGGGCAGGAAGACCCAGTACTTC
CDR3aa: CSARVGQGRKTQYF
j_gene: TRBJ2-5
abundance: few
d_gene: TRBD1
v_gene: TRBV20-1

CDR3nt: TGCAGCGTCCGACCGACGACGGGGCGGGATGAAAAACTGTTTTTT
CDR3aa: CSVRPTTGRDEKLFF
j_gene: TRBJ1-4
abundance: -
d_gene: -
v_gene: TRBV29-1

CDR3nt: TGTGCCAGCAGTTTAACCCCACGCGACCGGAGAGAATATAGCAATCAGCCCCAGCATTTT
CDR3aa: CASSLTPRDRREYSNQPQHF
j_gene: TRBJ1-5
abundance: once
d_gene: -
v_gene: TRBV28

CDR3nt: TGTGCCAGCAGGGGACTTTGGGCAGATACGCAGTATTTT
CDR3aa: CASRGLWADTQYF
j_gene: TRBJ2-3
abundance: -
d_gene: -
v_gene: TRBV7-9

CDR3nt: TGCGCCAGCAGCCAAACAACAACGGGTCAGCCCCAGCATTTT
CDR3aa: CASSQTTTGQPQHF
j_gene: TRBJ1-5
abundance: once
d_gene: -
v_gene: TRBV4-1

CDR3nt: TGCAGTGCCCAGAAGGCCTCCGGGACTAGCGGCGCAGATACGCAGTATTTT
CDR3aa: CSAQKASGTSGADTQYF
j_gene: TRBJ2-3
abundance: -
d_gene: TRBD2
v_gene: TRBV20-1

CDR3nt: TGTGCCAGCAGCCCCGGACACCCCTATGGCTACACCTTC
CDR3aa: CASSPGHPYGYTF
j_gene: TRBJ1-2
abundance: -
d_gene: -
v_gene: TRBV7-9

CDR3nt: TGTGCCAGCAGTCCTTTTCGTGACAGCAACTACCAAGAGACCCAGTACTTC
CDR3aa: CASSPFRDSNYQETQYF
j_gene: TRBJ2-5
abundance: few
d_gene: -
v_gene: TRBV27

CDR3nt: TGTGCCAGCAGGCGCGGGGGACGTACGGATGAGCAGTTCTTC
CDR3aa: CASRRGGRTDEQFF
j_gene: TRBJ2-1
abundance: few
d_gene: TRBD2
v_gene: TRBV6-5

CDR3nt: TGTGCCAGCAGCTCTGCGGACGGGTACAATGAGCAGTTCTTC
CDR3aa: CASSSADGYNEQFF
j_gene: TRBJ2-1
abundance: -
d_gene: -
v_gene: TRBV27

CDR3nt: TGTGCCAGCAGCCCACCGGACAGTGGGGCCAAAAACATTCAGTACTTC
CDR3aa: CASSPPDSGAKNIQYF
j_gene: TRBJ2-4
abundance: -
d_gene: -
v_gene: TRBV21-1

CDR3nt: TGTGCCAGCAGCTCCCTTAGACAGGGGTGGGCAGATACGCAGTATTTT
CDR3aa: CASSSLRQGWADTQYF
j_gene: TRBJ2-3
abundance: -
d_gene: TRBD1
v_gene: TRBV11-2

CDR3nt: TGTGCCAGCAGCGTAGCAGAGAAGCCCTACGAGCAGTACTTC
CDR3aa: CASSVAEKPYEQYF
j_gene: TRBJ2-7
abundance: -
d_gene: -
v_gene: TRBV7-9

CDR3nt: TGTGCCAGCTCACCAGGGGTGCTTGGCTACACCTTC
CDR3aa: CASSPGVLGYTF
j_gene: TRBJ1-2
abundance: -
d_gene: -
v_gene: TRBV18

CDR3nt: TGTGCCAGCAGCTCCGTCTCCGGGACTAGCGGGACCACCTCCTACAATGAGCAGTACTTC
CDR3aa: CASSSVSGTSGTTSYNEQYF
j_gene: TRBJ2-7
abundance: -
d_gene: TRBD2
v_gene: TRBV7-2